A single sample is the source of the 23 T cell receptor beta chains below, sequenced in a study of blood T cell repertoires in COVID-19 (dated by TCRdb to 2018 to 2020). The method was the immunoSEQ multiplex PCR assay. Held by TCRdb, this immuneACCESS table contains in-frame sequences only and omits some clones. Under half of the omission traces to an unresolved V gene where checked; the cause of the rest is unknown. The sample table records 95,000 to 150,000 clones; 85% to 90% of these occur just once. The ten largest clones capture 25% to 30% of the sample. What was sequenced was peripheral blood. These receptors all come from a man in his 70s with active or convalescent COVID-19.

V is TRBV11-2 and J is TRBJ2-1; 10 positions match TRBD1. CDR1 is SGHAT and CDR2 is FQNNGV in the germline V gene. The CDR3 is made up of 15 amino acids. J was trimmed by 4 bases and V by 5 bases; bases with no gene match: 5. CDR3 coding DNA: TGTGCCAGCAGCCCCCGACAGGGGGCATACAATGAGCAGTTCTTC. Translated: CASSPRQGAYNEQFF.

The V gene is TRBV7-6, the J gene TRBJ2-1; 13 nucleotides match TRBD2. Trimming at V came to 5 bases and at J to 7 bases, leaving 5 bases not matched to a gene. CDR1 is SGHVS, CDR2 FNYEAQ, per germline. This CDR3 spans 15 amino acids. The CDR3 nucleotides are TGTGCCAGCAGCCAACTAGCGGGAGGGCCGAATGAGCAGTTCTTC. This sequence encodes CASSQLAGGPNEQFF. Filled out from reference TRBV7-6 and TRBJ2-1, the complete variable domain reads GAGVSQSPRYKVTKRGQDVALRCDPISGHVSLYWYRQALGQGPEFLTYFNYEAQQDKSGLPNDRFSAERPEGSISTLTIQRTEQRDSAMYRCASSQLAGGPNEQFFGPGTRLTVL.

The chain couples TRBV6-6 to TRBJ1-5; 7 bases agree with TRBD1. CDR3 size: 15 residues. J was trimmed by 0 bases and V by 5 bases; bases with no gene match: 4. The V gene's germline CDR1 is MNHNY and CDR2 SVGAGI (reference sequence). CDR3 sequence: CASSLTGDSNQPQHF. CDR3 coding DNA: TGTGCCAGCAGTCTCACAGGGGATAGCAATCAGCCCCAGCATTTT.

This rearrangement joins TRBV4-1 to TRBJ2-5, with 8 bases lining up with TRBD2. CDR3 length: 15 amino acids. V dropped 6 bases and J dropped 5; count of bases not matched to a gene: 11. The germline gives CDR1 MGHRA, CDR2 YSYEKL. DNA of the CDR3: TGCGCCAGCAGTCAGGGGCTAGCGGGTCGTGAGACCCAGTACTTC. Amino acids: CASSQGLAGRETQYF.

The chain has TRBV19 and TRBJ1-5; D gene unclear. Germline CDR1 and CDR2: LNHDA and SQIVND (reference sequence). V lost 7 bases and J lost 7, with 14 bases in between. CDR3 size: 13 residues. CDR3 sequence reads: CASTLRVGQPQHF. The CDR3 DNA reads TGTGCCAGTACCCTACGGGTTGGACAGCCCCAGCATTTT.

This rearrangement joins TRBV6-5 to TRBJ1-2; no clear D gene. With 2 bases removed from V and 2 bases from J, the gap between germline ends came to 9 bases. The CDR3 covers 14 residues. Looked up from germline, CDR1 is MNHEY and CDR2 is SVGAGI. The CDR3 is CASSYARGNYGYTF. DNA of the CDR3: TGTGCCAGCAGTTACGCCCGCGGGAACTATGGCTACACCTTC.

The rearrangement uses TRBV28 and TRBJ1-1; D call uncertain. V shed 5 bases and J shed 2 bases, with 12 bases lying between them. The V gene's germline CDR1 is MDHEN and CDR2 SYDVKM. The CDR3 is 14 residues long. DNA for the CDR3: TGTGCCAGCAGTCTGCACACAGTAAACACTGAAGCTTTCTTT. Translation: CASSLHTVNTEAFF.

V and J are TRBV19 and TRBJ1-5; D is ambiguous. CDR1 is LNHDA, CDR2 SQIVND, per germline (reference sequence). V shed 3 bases and J shed 3 bases, with 12 bases lying between them. The CDR3 consists of 15 residues. The CDR3 is CASSITAGDNQPQHF. CDR3 nucleotides: TGTGCCAGTAGTATCACAGCCGGTGACAATCAGCCCCAGCATTTT. The full variable domain, its missing parts supplied by reference TRBV19 and TRBJ1-5, is DGGITQSPKYLFRKEGQNVTLSCEQNLNHDAMYWYRQDPGQGLRLIYYSQIVNDFQKGDIAEGYSVSREKKESFPLTVTSAQKNPTAFYLCASSITAGDNQPQHFGDGTRLSIL.

The rearrangement links TRBV2 to TRBJ1-3; tentative D call: TRBD1 (6 bases). V shed 8 bases and J shed 0 bases, with 17 bases lying between them. Germline V gene sequence: CDR1 SNHLY, CDR2 FYNNEI. The CDR3 contains 16 residues. CDR3 protein: CASSWSQGGSGNTIYF. Here the CDR3 DNA reads TGTGCCAGCTCCTGGAGCCAAGGGGGCTCTGGAAACACCATATATTTT.

This chain joins TRBV19 and TRBJ1-2, with D perhaps TRBD1 (6 bases). The germline gives CDR1 LNHDA, CDR2 SQIVND (reference sequence). The CDR3 length is 13 residues. With 8 bases removed from V and 2 bases from J, the gap between germline ends came to 12 bases. DNA of the CDR3: TGTGCCAGTGCAGCCGGACAGAACTATGGCTACACCTTC. As protein: CASAAGQNYGYTF.

Worth noting for this clone: An end of the junction does not agree with germline; a read error may underlie this. This rearrangement joins TRBV19 to TRBJ1-5; weak D call: TRBD1 (5 bases). CDR3 size: 14 residues. Per germline, CDR1 LNHDA and CDR2 SQIVND (reference sequence). The CDR3 nucleotides are TGTGCCAGTAGTATACGAGGGGCGGGGAAGCCTCAGCATTTT. Protein product: CASSIRGAGKPQHF.

The chain joins TRBV28 to TRBJ1-5; TRBD1 agrees at 9 bases. The junction had 3 bases not matched to a gene; V was cut back by 5 bases and J by 4 bases. Germline values: CDR1 MDHEN, CDR2 SYDVKM. CDR3 length equals 14 residues. The CDR3 spells CASSAGQGNQPQHF. CDR3 sequence (DNA): TGTGCCAGCAGTGCGGGACAGGGAAATCAGCCCCAGCATTTT.

This clone has just one count. The V gene is TRBV7-9, the J gene TRBJ1-4, with a possible D match to TRBD1 (5 bases). Germline CDR1 and CDR2: SEHNR and FQNEAQ (reference sequence). The CDR3 totals 18 residues. The V end lost 5 bases, the J end lost 1 base, and 20 bases lay between the germline ends. The CDR3 region has the DNA TGTGCCAGCAGCAAGGGGATAGTGTTAAGGGTAACTAATGAAAAACTGTTTTTT. Translated: CASSKGIVLRVTNEKLFF.

As for this clone: This same CDR3 is encoded by further DNA sequences in the sample. V is TRBV7-9 and J is TRBJ2-5; no definite D call. Trimming shortened V by 5 bases and J by 4 bases, and 8 bases separated the two germline ends. Germline V lookup: CDR1 SEHNR, CDR2 FQNEAQ (reference sequence). The CDR3 is 12 residues long. Written as DNA, the CDR3 is TGTGCCAGCAGCCCCCTCGGAGAGACCCAGTACTTC. Protein product: CASSPLGETQYF.

J is TRBJ2-5 and V is TRBV5-4; TRBD2 matches 13 bases. The CDR3 contains 18 residues. V lost 4 bases, J lost 4 bases, and 13 bases stayed unmatched. Germline V lookup: CDR1 SGHNT, CDR2 YYREEE (reference sequence). CDR3 in DNA: TGTGCCAGCAGCGCCGGGACTAGCGGGATAGGAGGACGAGAGACCCAGTACTTC. As protein: CASSAGTSGIGGRETQYF.

The chain uses TRBV27 and TRBJ1-1; D ambiguous. V lost 9 bases to trimming and J lost 1 base, with 6 bases between them. The germline CDR1 and CDR2 sequences are MNHEY and SMNVEV (reference sequence). CDR3 length equals 11 residues. Here the CDR3 reads CASRGNTEAFF. The CDR3 nucleotides are TGTGCCAGTCGGGGGAACACTGAAGCTTTCTTT.

This chain joins TRBV19 and TRBJ2-2, with 8 bases that match TRBD2. Germline CDR1 and CDR2: LNHDA and SQIVND (reference sequence). The CDR3 length is 16 residues. The chain's CDR3 is CSTAPAGAPNTGELFF. Written as DNA, the CDR3 is TGTTCCACCGCGCCAGCGGGAGCCCCGAACACCGGGGAGCTGTTTTTT.

The sample holds one count of this clone. The chain recombines TRBV5-6 with TRBJ2-7; 10 bases are a match to TRBD2. The CDR3 is 17 residues long. With V trimmed by 0 bases and J by 8 bases, 14 bases remained unmatched. Germline lookup yields CDR1 SGHDT and CDR2 YYEEEE. CDR3: CASSLVAGGLPSQQQYF. CDR3 coding DNA: TGTGCCAGCAGCTTGGTAGCGGGGGGACTGCCTTCCCAGCAGCAGTACTTC.

V is TRBV30 and J is TRBJ2-7; a possible D gene is TRBD1 (6 bases). Germline-derived CDR1 and CDR2 are GTSNPN and SVGIG (reference sequence). V was shortened by 1 base and J by 2 bases, with 15 bases between the two germline ends. The CDR3 consists of 15 residues. The CDR3 sequence is CAWSGELGGAYEQYF. CDR3 in DNA: TGTGCCTGGAGTGGGGAGTTAGGGGGTGCCTACGAGCAGTACTTC.

This sequence joins TRBV30 and TRBJ1-4; D is possibly TRBD1 (6 bases). There are 15 residues in the CDR3. The V gene lost 5 bases and the J gene lost 8 bases, with 21 bases spanning the gap. Germline V lookup: CDR1 GTSNPN, CDR2 SVGIG (reference sequence). In nucleotides, the CDR3 is TGTGCCTGGGCTGGGACAAAGGGAGTGGAAGAAAAACTGTTTTTT. It specifies CAWAGTKGVEEKLFF.

The chain carries TRBV7-9 and TRBJ2-1, with 13 bases that match TRBD2. CDR1 and CDR2 (germline): SEHNR, FQNEAQ (reference sequence). The CDR3 contains 15 residues. The junction had 4 bases not matched to a gene; V was cut back by 5 bases and J by 6 bases. CDR3 in DNA: TGTGCCAGCAGCCCTAGGACTAGCGGGAGCAATGAGCAGTTCTTC. Protein sequence: CASSPRTSGSNEQFF.

This clone was observed a single time. The CDR3 here is CASSPGQGRGTEAFF. The CDR3 coding sequence is TGTGCCAGTAGTCCGGGACAGGGGCGGGGAACTGAAGCTTTCTTT. The V and J genes are TRBV19 and TRBJ1-1; 10 bases align to TRBD1. CDR1 and CDR2 (germline): LNHDA, SQIVND (reference sequence). The ends lost 5 bases at V and 5 bases at J; junction bases unmatched: 8. The CDR3 contains 15 residues. Based on the CDR3 plus reference TRBV19 and TRBJ1-1, the full variable domain is DGGITQSPKYLFRKEGQNVTLSCEQNLNHDAMYWYRQDPGQGLRLIYYSQIVNDFQKGDIAEGYSVSREKKESFPLTVTSAQKNPTAFYLCASSPGQGRGTEAFFGQGTRLTVV.

V is TRBV28 and J is TRBJ2-7; 14 nucleotides line up with TRBD2. The germline V gene has CDR1 MDHEN and CDR2 SYDVKM. The junction had 9 bases not matched to a gene; V was cut back by 4 bases and J by 7 bases. CDR3 length: 16 residues. CDR3 nucleotides: TGTGCCAGCAGTTCTACGGGACTAGCGGGAGAGGGTGAGCAGTACTTC. Its translation: CASSSTGLAGEGEQYF.